Below, 24 T cell receptor beta chains from the same sample are listed, as sequenced in a study of technical replicates of blood from a handful of donors. The protocol was immunoSEQ multiplex PCR, while the TCRdb copy is restricted to in-frame clones and leaves out a portion. The profile covers almost 70,000 clones, with approximately 90% appearing a single time and roughly 0.4% taken by the ten largest. Specimen: T cells isolated from PBMCs. All receptors come from a human donor in good health.

This chain connects TRBV14 to TRBJ2-2; 11 nucleotides agree with TRBD2. The CDR3 spans 19 residues. Germline values: CDR1 SGHDN, CDR2 FVKESK. V was pared by 4 bases and J by 2 bases, with 12 bases of the junction left unmatched. This CDR3 is CASSLYTTSGALNTGELFF. The CDR3 nucleotides are TGTGCCAGCAGCCTATATACGACTAGCGGGGCCCTAAACACCGGGGAGCTGTTTTTT.

This clone was detected only a few times. The chain has TRBV6-1 and TRBJ1-5; D gene ambiguous. Germline lookup yields CDR1 MNHNS and CDR2 SASEGT. V dropped 4 bases and J dropped 6 bases, with 10 bases sitting between them. The CDR3 sequence is 13 residues long. The CDR3 sequence: CASSASVPQPQHF. In nucleotides, the CDR3 is TGTGCCAGCAGTGCCTCGGTCCCTCAGCCCCAGCATTTT.

The V call is TRBV19, the J call TRBJ2-1, with D perhaps TRBD2 (7 bases). V was clipped by 10 bases and J by 5 bases, with 21 bases between them. Germline values: CDR1 LNHDA, CDR2 SQIVND (reference sequence). The CDR3 contains 15 residues. In DNA form, the CDR3 reads TGTGCCACCAGAGGGGGGGCCTTCCAAAACAATGAGCAGTTCTTC. It translates to CATRGGAFQNNEQFF.

V usage is TRBV7-3 and J usage is TRBJ2-3, with a possible D match to TRBD2 (6 bases). Germline CDR1 is SGHTA and CDR2 is FQGTGA. The CDR3 runs 15 residues. Between the trimmed V and J ends, which lost 5 bases and 2 bases, there was a span of 14 bases. The CDR3 loop is CASSHRGSYTDTQYF. Written as DNA, the CDR3 is TGTGCCAGCAGCCACCGGGGGAGTTACACAGATACGCAGTATTTT.

The genes are TRBV30 and TRBJ2-1, with D perhaps TRBD1 (5 bases). This CDR3 has 13 residues. Germline lookup yields CDR1 GTSNPN and CDR2 SVGIG (reference sequence). Trimming removed 2 bases from V and 8 bases from J, with 13 bases in between. The CDR3: CAWSSRGSDEQFF. In DNA, the CDR3 is TGTGCCTGGAGTTCAAGGGGTTCGGATGAGCAGTTCTTC.

This rearrangement joins TRBV7-9 to TRBJ1-4; TRBD1 is a possible D gene (5 bases). Trimming took 6 bases from V and 4 from J, leaving 9 bases between them. This CDR3 is 13 amino acids long. In germline, CDR1 is SEHNR, CDR2 FQNEAQ (reference sequence). The CDR3 DNA reads TGTGCCAGCAGGTGGGGCAGTAATGAAAAACTGTTTTTT. Its translation is CASRWGSNEKLFF.

The chain links TRBV5-1 to TRBJ2-2; 7 bases map to TRBD1. CDR3 length: 14 amino acids. The V gene's germline CDR1 is SGHRS and CDR2 YFSETQ. V shed 8 bases, J shed 1 base, and the junction held 5 bases outside the gene matches. The CDR3 region is CASSGTVNTGELFF. The CDR3 bases are TGCGCCAGTTCCGGGACAGTGAACACCGGGGAGCTGTTTTTT.

This clone was seen just once. This chain uses TRBV30 with TRBJ2-5; tentative D call: TRBD2 (6 bases). The germline CDR1 and CDR2 sequences are GTSNPN and SVGIG (reference sequence). Deletions cut 6 bases from V and 7 bases from J, with 12 bases between. The CDR3 length is 11 residues. The DNA for the CDR3 is TGTGCCTGCGGGGAGGATAGGACCCAGTACTTC. It is translated as CACGEDRTQYF.

The rearrangement links TRBV9 to TRBJ2-3; D is possibly TRBD2 (6 bases). The ends were cut back, 3 bases at V and 6 bases at J, with 11 bases in the middle. Germline-derived CDR1 and CDR2 are SGDLS and YYNGEE. This CDR3 has 13 residues. In nucleotides, the CDR3 is TGTGCCAGCAGCGCAGCCGGGACTGATACGCAGTATTTT. Its protein is CASSAAGTDTQYF. The entire variable domain, with the rest obtained from reference TRBV9 and TRBJ2-3, is as follows: DSGVTQTPKHLITATGQRVTLRCSPRSGDLSVYWYQQSLDQGLQFLIQYYNGEERAKGNILERFSAQQFPDLHSELNLSSLELGDSALYFCASSAAGTDTQYFGPGTRLTVL.

The J gene is TRBJ2-7, the V gene TRBV15; 8 bases are shared with TRBD2. V was pared by 0 bases and J by 4 bases, with 5 bases of the junction left unmatched. Germline lookup yields CDR1 LNHNV and CDR2 YYDKDF (reference sequence). CDR3 length equals 15 residues. The CDR3 is CATSRESGGPYEQYF. In DNA form, the CDR3 reads TGTGCCACCAGCAGAGAATCGGGAGGGCCTTACGAGCAGTACTTC.

V usage is TRBV27 and J usage is TRBJ1-1; tentatively, D is TRBD1 (6 bases). CDR3 length equals 13 residues. Germline V gene lookup returns CDR1 MNHEY and CDR2 SMNVEV (reference sequence). V lost 8 bases and J lost 6, with 16 bases in between. The CDR3 DNA is TGTGCCAGCGGCCCCCTACAGGGCCCTGAAGCTTTCTTT. Residues: CASGPLQGPEAFF.

V gene TRBV5-1 combines with J gene TRBJ2-3; possible D gene TRBD1, 5 bases. The CDR3 sequence is 13 residues long. The V end lost 2 bases, the J end lost 5 bases, and 9 bases lay between the germline ends. CDR1 SGHRS and CDR2 YFSETQ come from the germline V gene. CDR3 coding DNA: TGCGCCAGCAGCTTCCCTACAGGAGATACGCAGTATTTT. Its translation: CASSFPTGDTQYF. The variable domain in full, with the rest retrieved from reference TRBV5-1 and TRBJ2-3, is KAGVTQTPRYLIKTRGQQVTLSCSPISGHRSVSWYQQTPGQGLQFLFEYFSETQRNKGNFPGRFSGRQFSNSRSEMNVSTLELGDSALYLCASSFPTGDTQYFGPGTRLTVL.

J is TRBJ2-5 and V is TRBV7-2; 14 nucleotides align to TRBD2. The CDR3 totals 14 residues. With V trimmed by 8 bases and J by 7 bases, 6 bases remained unmatched. Per the germline V gene, CDR1 is SGHTA and CDR2 is FQGNSA. The chain's CDR3 is CASSGTSGSGTQYF. CDR3 DNA sequence: TGTGCCAGCTCCGGGACTAGCGGGAGTGGGACCCAGTACTTC.

This clone was recorded once. The rearrangement links TRBV27 to TRBJ2-7; D possibly corresponds to TRBD2 (5 bases). The V end was cut by 1 base, the J end by 4 bases, with 14 bases between. The CDR3 sequence is 15 residues long. Germline assignment: CDR1 MNHEY and CDR2 SMNVEV (reference sequence). The CDR3 sequence is CASSLLPGEGYEQYF. CDR3 bases: TGTGCCAGCAGTTTATTACCCGGGGAAGGGTACGAGCAGTACTTC.

This clone was observed once. The V call is TRBV19, the J call TRBJ2-7; weak D call: TRBD2 (6 bases). Looked up from germline, CDR1 is LNHDA and CDR2 is SQIVND (reference sequence). The ends were cut back, 6 bases at V and 5 bases at J, with 14 bases in the middle. CDR3 size: 13 residues. CDR3 coding DNA: TGTGCCAGTAGCATCGGGGGACTTAACGAGCAGTACTTC. It encodes CASSIGGLNEQYF.

The rearrangement links TRBV11-2 to TRBJ2-7; D ambiguous. Trimming took off 3 bases at V and 5 bases at J, with 20 bases between the two ends. CDR1 and CDR2 (germline): SGHAT, FQNNGV. The CDR3 has 16 amino acids. The DNA for the CDR3 is TGTGCCAGCAGCTTCGAATCTAGTTGGCGGCTGGACGAGCAGTACTTC. Translating it yields CASSFESSWRLDEQYF.

The chain links TRBV10-1 to TRBJ2-5; 7 positions agree with TRBD2. Germline CDR1 is WNHNN and CDR2 is SYGVQD (reference sequence). CDR3 length: 14 residues. V shed 4 bases and J 5 bases; nucleotides not matched to a gene: 7. CDR3 sequence: CASSGAGAEETQYF. In DNA, the CDR3 is TGCGCCAGCAGTGGGGCGGGAGCAGAGGAGACCCAGTACTTC.

The chain employs TRBV6-6 and TRBJ1-1, with a weak D call TRBD1 (6 bases). CDR1 and CDR2 from the germline V gene are MNHNY and SVGAGI (reference sequence). CDR3 length: 16 amino acids. V lost 1 base and J 5 bases, leaving 17 bases between the germline ends. As DNA, the CDR3 is TGTGCCAGCAGTTACTTTAGCGGGGGCGGAGGTACTGAAGCTTTCTTT. It is translated as CASSYFSGGGGTEAFF.

V is TRBV19 and J is TRBJ2-1, with D maybe TRBD2 (6 bases). The germline CDR1 and CDR2 sequences are LNHDA and SQIVND (reference sequence). The CDR3 is 15 amino acids. V shed 4 bases and J shed 8 bases, with 18 bases lying between them. CDR3 sequence (DNA): TGTGCCAGTAGTACGTTCCGGGAGATAGATGATGAGCAGTTCTTC. Its protein is CASSTFREIDDEQFF. Full variable domain (rest looked up from reference TRBV19 and TRBJ2-1): DGGITQSPKYLFRKEGQNVTLSCEQNLNHDAMYWYRQDPGQGLRLIYYSQIVNDFQKGDIAEGYSVSREKKESFPLTVTSAQKNPTAFYLCASSTFREIDDEQFFGPGTRLTVL.

In its sample, this clone was seen once. The V and J genes are TRBV4-3 and TRBJ2-7, with 12 bases fitting TRBD2. V lost 4 bases and J lost 1; bases outside the gene matches: 8. Germline-derived CDR1 and CDR2 are LGHNA and YSLEER. CDR3 length: 17 amino acids. CDR3: CASSLYLAGGPSYEQYF. The CDR3 bases are TGCGCCAGCAGCCTATACCTAGCGGGAGGGCCGTCCTACGAGCAGTACTTC.

The V gene is TRBV30, the J gene TRBJ2-3; the D gene is possibly TRBD2 (5 bases). Looked up from germline, CDR1 is GTSNPN and CDR2 is SVGIG (reference sequence). The V gene lost 0 bases and the J gene lost 2 bases, with 18 bases spanning the gap. CDR3 size: 17 residues. The CDR3 bases are TGTGCCTGGAGTGTACGTCGCCGGGGTTATTCCACAGATACGCAGTATTTT. This gives the protein CAWSVRRRGYSTDTQYF.

This clone was seen a single time. V is TRBV28 and J is TRBJ1-1, with D perhaps matching TRBD1 (6 bases). Trimming removed 7 bases from V and 4 bases from J, with 13 bases in between. The CDR3 is 13 amino acids. Germline CDR1 is MDHEN and CDR2 is SYDVKM. CDR3 sequence reads: CASKLTGLTEAFF. CDR3 DNA sequence: TGTGCCAGCAAACTGACAGGTCTCACTGAAGCTTTCTTT.

The rearrangement uses TRBV28 and TRBJ1-2, with a possible D match to TRBD1 (6 bases). CDR1 is MDHEN, CDR2 SYDVKM, per germline. This CDR3 region has 12 residues. Trimming pared 5 bases from V and 5 bases from J, leaving 9 bases between. This chain's CDR3 is CASSVTGYGYTF. The CDR3 DNA reads TGTGCCAGCAGTGTGACAGGTTATGGCTACACCTTC.

The chain recombines TRBV28 with TRBJ2-7, with D perhaps TRBD1 (6 bases). This CDR3 spans 12 amino acids. V lost 6 bases, J lost 5 bases, and 11 bases lay in between. Looked up from germline, CDR1 is MDHEN and CDR2 is SYDVKM. CDR3 coding DNA: TGTGCCAGCAGGGGACAACCCAACGAGCAGTACTTC. Translation: CASRGQPNEQYF.